Presented here are 26 T cell receptor beta chains from one specimen sequenced in a study of T cell responses to AZD1222 COVID-19 vaccine. Clones were sequenced by immunoSEQ multiplex PCR, and TCRdb holds only the in-frame ones, with some missing. The sample includes approximately 200,000 clones, 85% to 90% of them seen just once. Sequencing was performed on peripheral blood, taken on day 0 of AZD1222 vaccination. Source of these receptors: an adult in good health.

This chain uses TRBV25-1 with TRBJ1-1, with 7 bases lining up with TRBD1. The CDR3 is made up of 15 amino acids. Germline assignment: CDR1 MGHDK and CDR2 SYGVNS. V lost 7 bases to trimming and J lost 1 base; unmatched junction nucleotides: 9. CDR3 coding DNA: TGTGCCAGCAAAATCCGGGACAGTGGGAACACTGAAGCTTTCTTT. Translation gives CASKIRDSGNTEAFF.

The rearrangement uses TRBV7-9 and TRBJ2-4; TRBD1 is a possible D gene (5 bases). Trimming pared 5 bases from V and 3 bases from J, leaving 8 bases between. CDR3 length equals 13 residues. The germline gives CDR1 SEHNR, CDR2 FQNEAQ (reference sequence). CDR3 DNA: TGTGCCAGCAGCCCGCAGGGCAAAAACATTCAGTACTTC. Protein: CASSPQGKNIQYF. The variable domain in full, with the rest retrieved from reference TRBV7-9 and TRBJ2-4, is DTGVSQNPRHKITKRGQNVTFRCDPISEHNRLYWYRQTLGQGPEFLTYFQNEAQLEKSRLLSDRFSAERPKGSFSTLEIQRTEQGDSAMYLCASSPQGKNIQYFGAGTRLSVL.

The chain joins TRBV18 to TRBJ1-1, with a possible D match to TRBD1 (5 bases). Deletions cut 3 bases from V and 5 bases from J, with 19 bases between. CDR1 and CDR2 from the germline V gene are KGHSH and LQKENI. The CDR3 contains 16 residues. The CDR3 coding sequence is TGTGCCAGCTCACCCCCCTCGGGACGGGCTCGGACTGAAGCTTTCTTT. It encodes CASSPPSGRARTEAFF.

About this clone itself: The junction departs from germline at one end; a sequencing error may be responsible. The chain uses TRBV10-3 and TRBJ1-1; TRBD1 agrees at 7 bases. This CDR3 is built from 14 residues. Germline CDR1 is ENHRY and CDR2 is SYGVKD. CDR3 region: CAISETGANSEAFF. The CDR3 region has the DNA TGTGCCATCAGTGAGACAGGGGCGAACTCTGAAGCTTTCTTT.

This clone was detected once. This rearrangement joins TRBV6-2 or TRBV6-3 to TRBJ1-5; D is perhaps TRBD1 (5 bases). The germline V gene has CDR1 MNHEY and CDR2 SVGEGT. V was pared by 2 bases and J by 9 bases, with 17 bases between. The CDR3 length is 15 residues. CDR3 DNA sequence: TGTGCCAGCAGTTACGGGTGGCAGGGAGTTCGGCCCCAGCATTTT. Protein product: CASSYGWQGVRPQHF.

The chain is built from TRBV5-1 and TRBJ2-7; perhaps D is TRBD1 or TRBD2 (5 bases each). V was cut by 4 bases and J by 3 bases, with 14 bases left in between. Germline loops: CDR1 SGHRS, CDR2 YFSETQ. The CDR3 contains 14 residues. The CDR3 nucleotides are TGCGCCAGCAGCACGGGGACCGCTTTCTACGAGCAGTACTTC. Its translation is CASSTGTAFYEQYF.

V gene TRBV7-9 combines with J gene TRBJ1-6; no definite D call. The CDR3 has 12 amino acids. CDR1 and CDR2 from the germline V gene are SEHNR and FQNEAQ (reference sequence). V lost 1 base and J lost 17, with 12 bases in between. CDR3 nucleotides: TGTGCCAGCAGCTTAGGTTCCGAACGGATCCACTTT. It is translated as CASSLGSERIHF. Using reference TRBV7-9 and TRBJ1-6 for the parts outside the CDR3, the full variable domain is DTGVSQNPRHKITKRGQNVTFRCDPISEHNRLYWYRQTLGQGPEFLTYFQNEAQLEKSRLLSDRFSAERPKGSFSTLEIQRTEQGDSAMYLCASSLGSERIHFGNGTRLTVT.

V and J are TRBV6-5 and TRBJ2-3, with TRBD2 matching 10 bases. The V gene's germline CDR1 is MNHEY and CDR2 SVGAGI. Trimming took 8 bases from V and 0 from J; bases not matched to a gene: 5. The CDR3 contains 15 residues. The CDR3 loop is CASRSGGASTDTQYF. The CDR3 DNA is TGTGCCAGCCGAAGCGGGGGGGCTAGCACAGATACGCAGTATTTT.

V is TRBV30 and J is TRBJ2-1; D gene unclear. Deletions cut 0 bases from V and 2 bases from J, with 8 bases between. CDR3 length equals 14 residues. Germline CDR1 GTSNPN, CDR2 SVGIG (reference sequence). The CDR3 loop reads CAWSVDRAYNEQFF. CDR3 nucleotide sequence: TGTGCCTGGAGTGTAGATAGGGCCTACAATGAGCAGTTCTTC.

This rearrangement joins TRBV11-1 to TRBJ1-2; no definite D call. The V end lost 5 bases, the J end lost 4 bases, and 11 bases lay between the germline ends. This CDR3 has 13 amino acids. The germline V gene encodes CDR1 SGHAT and CDR2 FQDESV (reference sequence). CDR3 residues: CASSPESPYGYTF. The CDR3 bases are TGTGCCAGCAGCCCCGAGAGCCCCTATGGCTACACCTTC.

The rearrangement uses TRBV3-1 (or the pseudogene TRBV3-2) and TRBJ1-1; the D gene is possibly TRBD1 (5 bases). The CDR3 spans 14 residues. Germline loops: CDR1 LGHDT, CDR2 YNNKEL (reference sequence). V was pared by 4 bases and J by 1 base, with 10 bases between. The CDR3 spells CASSRTQGNTEAFF. CDR3 DNA sequence: TGTGCCAGCAGCCGGACGCAGGGGAACACTGAAGCTTTCTTT.

V gene TRBV7-3 combines with J gene TRBJ2-5; D is undetermined. The germline V and J ends were trimmed by 5 bases and 4 bases, with 17 bases remaining between them. Germline values: CDR1 SGHTA, CDR2 FQGTGA. This CDR3 contains 15 residues. The CDR3 spells CASSTVGHPTETQYF. CDR3 nucleotide sequence: TGTGCCAGCAGCACCGTCGGTCATCCGACAGAGACCCAGTACTTC.

This sequence joins TRBV3-1 (or the pseudogene TRBV3-2) and TRBJ2-7; 11 bases map to TRBD1. Trimming took 0 bases from V and 3 from J; bases not matched to a gene: 4. CDR1 is LGHDT and CDR2 is YNNKEL in the germline V gene (reference sequence). This CDR3 has 16 residues. The CDR3 coding sequence is TGTGCCAGCAGCCAAGACGGGACAGGGGGGGACTACGAGCAGTACTTC. Protein product: CASSQDGTGGDYEQYF.

This chain connects TRBV3-1 (or the pseudogene TRBV3-2) to TRBJ2-3; a weak D match, TRBD2 (7 bases). Trimming stripped 1 base from V and 0 bases from J, with 17 bases between. CDR1 is LGHDT and CDR2 is YNNKEL in the germline V gene (reference sequence). This CDR3 is 18 amino acids long. CDR3 protein: CASSQAVGGPSSTDTQYF. The CDR3 DNA sequence: TGTGCCAGCAGCCAAGCCGTCGGGGGGCCATCTAGCACAGATACGCAGTATTTT.

This chain connects TRBV7-9 to TRBJ1-1; a possible D gene is TRBD1 (5 bases). V lost 7 bases and J 1 base, leaving 16 bases between the germline ends. The CDR3 extends over 15 amino acids. Germline V lookup: CDR1 SEHNR, CDR2 FQNEAQ (reference sequence). CDR3 region: CASTHGRTKNTEAFF. CDR3 DNA: TGTGCCAGCACCCATGGCCGGACAAAGAACACTGAAGCTTTCTTT.

This sequence joins TRBV16 and TRBJ2-1; 8 bases map to TRBD2. The CDR3 is made up of 15 amino acids. Germline assignment: CDR1 KGHSY and CDR2 FQNENV. J lost 4 bases, V lost 3 bases, and 5 bases had no gene match. CDR3 nucleotides: TGTGCCAGCAGCCACCGGGGGGGCGGGTACAATGAGCAGTTCTTC. It codes for CASSHRGGGYNEQFF.

The chain combines TRBV19 with TRBJ1-2, with D hard to call. The germline V and J ends were trimmed by 5 bases and 4 bases, with 20 bases remaining between them. The CDR3 extends over 16 amino acids. CDR1 is LNHDA, CDR2 SQIVND, per germline (reference sequence). The CDR3 region is CASSPHARSQSYGYTF. As DNA, the CDR3 is TGTGCCAGTAGTCCGCACGCGAGATCCCAATCCTATGGCTACACCTTC.

This clone was counted once. The chain recombines TRBV28 with TRBJ1-5; D uncertain. Trimming shortened V by 4 bases and J by 9 bases, and 19 bases separated the two germline ends. The CDR3 spans 15 residues. Germline loops: CDR1 MDHEN, CDR2 SYDVKM. CDR3: CASSSGGVLFGPQHF. CDR3 DNA: TGTGCCAGCAGTTCTGGTGGAGTTCTTTTTGGGCCCCAGCATTTT. Looking up the rest from reference TRBV28 and TRBJ1-5 gives the full variable domain: DVKVTQSSRYLVKRTGEKVFLECVQDMDHENMFWYRQDPGLGLRLIYFSYDVKMKEKGDIPEGYSVSREKKERFSLILESASTNQTSMYLCASSSGGVLFGPQHFGDGTRLSIL.

This chain connects TRBV5-6 to TRBJ2-5, with D perhaps being TRBD1 or TRBD2 (6 bases each). Trimming left V 6 bases short and J 5 bases short, with 26 bases between. This CDR3 has 17 amino acids. Germline V lookup: CDR1 SGHDT, CDR2 YYEEEE. The CDR3 DNA sequence: TGTGCCAGCACCGAACTAGGGGGGCGCCCGGGGAGGGAGACCCAGTACTTC. Translation: CASTELGGRPGRETQYF.

This chain uses TRBV11-2 with TRBJ1-5, with 10 nucleotides matching TRBD1. The germline gives CDR1 SGHAT, CDR2 FQNNGV. This CDR3 spans 14 amino acids. Trimming removed 5 bases from V and 7 bases from J; junction bases left unmatched: 5. This CDR3 reads CASSSGTGVQPQHF. The DNA of the CDR3 is TGTGCCAGCAGCAGTGGGACAGGGGTACAGCCCCAGCATTTT.

The rearrangement uses TRBV3-1 (or the pseudogene TRBV3-2) and TRBJ2-7; TRBD2 might be the D (5 bases). Trimming pared 0 bases from V and 1 base from J, leaving 10 bases between. The CDR3 has 15 residues. Germline CDR1 and CDR2: LGHDT and YNNKEL (reference sequence). The CDR3: CASSQDERLSYEQYF. As DNA, the CDR3 is TGTGCCAGCAGCCAAGATGAGCGGCTGTCCTACGAGCAGTACTTC.

This clone appeared once. The chain combines TRBV4-2 with TRBJ2-2, with 8 bases aligning to TRBD2. V lost 4 bases and J lost 0; bases outside the gene matches: 4. Germline CDR1 reads LGHNA; CDR2 reads YNFKEQ. The CDR3 runs 16 residues. As DNA, the CDR3 is TGTGCCAGCAGCCTCGTCGGGGGGGCGAACACCGGGGAGCTGTTTTTT. Its translation is CASSLVGGANTGELFF.

This chain connects TRBV14 to TRBJ1-1; D is uncertain. The CDR3 is 14 amino acids. The V end lost 4 bases, the J end lost 5 bases, and 14 bases lay between the germline ends. Germline CDR1 reads SGHDN; CDR2 reads FVKESK. The CDR3 is CASSRGGIGTEAFF. CDR3 coding DNA: TGTGCCAGCAGCCGAGGCGGAATCGGGACTGAAGCTTTCTTT. Full variable domain (outside the CDR3, taken from reference TRBV14 and TRBJ1-1): EAGVTQFPSHSVIEKGQTVTLRCDPISGHDNLYWYRRVMGKEIKFLLHFVKESKQDESGMPNNRFLAERTGGTYSTLKVQPAELEDSGVYFCASSRGGIGTEAFFGQGTRLTVV.

The chain employs TRBV27 and TRBJ1-5; 9 nucleotides agree with TRBD1. With 1 base clipped from V and 4 bases from J, the junction kept 11 bases outside the gene matches. The CDR3 loop spans 18 amino acids. Germline assignment: CDR1 MNHEY and CDR2 SMNVEV (reference sequence). The DNA for the CDR3 is TGTGCCAGCAGTTTATACTCGGGACAGGGCCCTTCTAATCAGCCCCAGCATTTT. This codes for CASSLYSGQGPSNQPQHF.

The rearrangement joins TRBV18 to TRBJ1-2, with TRBD1 matching 8 bases. Trimming removed 5 bases from V and 4 bases from J; junction bases left unmatched: 3. Per the germline V gene, CDR1 is KGHSH and CDR2 is LQKENI. This CDR3 region has 13 residues. CDR3 bases: TGTGCCAGCTCAACGACAGGGGTCTATGGCTACACCTTC. Protein sequence: CASSTTGVYGYTF.

The chain combines TRBV19 with TRBJ2-1, with 11 positions matching TRBD2. With V trimmed by 5 bases and J by 0 bases, 12 bases remained unmatched. CDR3 length equals 19 residues. Per the germline V gene, CDR1 is LNHDA and CDR2 is SQIVND (reference sequence). The CDR3 DNA reads TGTGCCAGTAGTCAGATGCTAGCGGGGGGCCCTCCCTCCTACAATGAGCAGTTCTTC. It codes for CASSQMLAGGPPSYNEQFF.